The clone carrying this TCR beta chain was detected many times. The record originates from a study of T cells after yellow fever vaccination. V lost 1 base to trimming and J lost 4 bases, with 7 bases between them. The CDR3 has 14 residues. Germline V CDR1 and CDR2: SEHNR, FQNEAQ (reference sequence). Using its own MiXCR run on the 5' RACE reads, TCRdb lists one record per CDR3 protein. The sample lists under 350,000 distinct CDR3 sequences, about 4% seen once, with under 30% in the top ten. The chain couples TRBV7-9 to TRBJ1-4, with D perhaps TRBD1 (5 bases). This material consisted of PBMCs, taken 5 days after the yellow fever booster vaccination. This clonotype was sampled from a man between 18 and 35 years old who received the YFV17D yellow fever vaccine. For the CDR3, the DNA is TGTGCCAGCAGCTTAGGGCAGGGTAATGAAAAACTGTTTTTT. This translates into CASSLGQGNEKLFF. Full variable domain (remainder filled in from reference TRBV7-9 and TRBJ1-4): DTGVSQNPRHKITKRGQNVTFRCDPISEHNRLYWYRQTLGQGPEFLTYFQNEAQLEKSRLLSDRFSAERPKGSFSTLEIQRTEQGDSAMYLCASSLGQGNEKLFFGSGTQLSVL.